These T cell receptor delta chains were read from a single sample in a study of Vδ1+ human thymocytes. TCRdb reprocessed the multiplex PCR reads using CATT. The repertoire holds 21,000 or so delta-chain clones, with around 7.9% as singletons. The sample was Vdelta1+ gamma-delta thymocytes from the thymus. All receptors derive from a child under two years old who had congenital heart surgery. The CDR3 runs from the conserved cysteine through the conserved F or W. Fields, in order: clone size, V gene, D gene, J gene, CDR3 protein, CDR3 DNA. The D gene is left open where the match is weak. Size is stated for part of the rows, as once, few or many counts, or as a class when the clone is expanded.

clone size: few
V gene: TRDV1
D gene: TRDD3
J gene: TRDJ1
CDR3 protein: CALGVETLTGGYVNDQYTDKLIF
CDR3 DNA: TGTGCTCTTGGGGTCGAAACCCTCACTGGGGGTTATGTTAATGATCAGTACACCGATAAACTCATCTTT

clone size: few
V gene: TRDV2
D gene: TRDD3
J gene: TRDJ3
CDR3 protein: CACDSGGTPSWDTRQMFF
CDR3 DNA: TGTGCCTGTGACTCTGGGGGAACCCCCTCCTGGGACACCCGACAGATGTTTTTC

clone size: NA
V gene: TRDV1
D gene: NA
J gene: TRDJ1
CDR3 protein: CALGEIRGAPGSADKLIF
CDR3 DNA: TGTGCTCTTGGGGAAATACGTGGGGCCCCAGGGTCCGCCGATAAACTCATCTTT

clone size: NA
V gene: TRDV1
D gene: NA
J gene: TRDJ1
CDR3 protein: CALGEPRTDKLIF
CDR3 DNA: TGTGCTCTTGGGGAACCCAGAACCGATAAACTCATCTTT

clone size: few
V gene: TRDV1
D gene: NA
J gene: TRDJ1
CDR3 protein: CALGEPDLTGPIRTDKLIF
CDR3 DNA: TGTGCTCTTGGGGAACCCGACCTTACTGGGCCTATTCGCACCGATAAACTCATCTTT

clone size: NA
V gene: TRDV1
D gene: NA
J gene: TRDJ1
CDR3 protein: CALGERNRYTDKLIF
CDR3 DNA: TGTGCTCTTGGGGAAAGGAACCGCTACACCGATAAACTCATCTTT

clone size: NA
V gene: TRDV1
D gene: NA
J gene: TRDJ1
CDR3 protein: CALGELRLPRYWAPGADKLIF
CDR3 DNA: TGTGCTCTTGGGGAACTTAGACTTCCTCGATACTGGGCCCCGGGGGCCGATAAACTCATCTTT

clone size: few
V gene: TRDV1
D gene: NA
J gene: TRDJ1
CDR3 protein: CALGELSPWYTDKLIF
CDR3 DNA: TGTGCTCTTGGGGAACTTTCGCCTTGGTACACCGATAAACTCATCTTT

clone size: NA
V gene: TRDV1
D gene: TRDD3
J gene: TRDJ1
CDR3 protein: CALGELPPLGILDTDKLIF
CDR3 DNA: TGTGCTCTTGGGGAACTGCCTCCACTGGGGATTTTGGACACCGATAAACTCATCTTT

clone size: few
V gene: TRDV1
D gene: TRDD2
J gene: TRDJ1
CDR3 protein: CALGSRSYGETPDKLIF
CDR3 DNA: TGTGCTCTTGGGTCCCGTTCCTACGGGGAGACGCCCGATAAACTCATCTTT

clone size: NA
V gene: TRDV1
D gene: TRDD3
J gene: TRDJ1
CDR3 protein: CALGDSTGGPSTDKLIF
CDR3 DNA: TGTGCTCTTGGGGACAGTACTGGGGGTCCTTCCACCGATAAACTCATCTTT

clone size: NA
V gene: TRDV1
D gene: TRDD3
J gene: TRDJ1
CDR3 protein: CALGACTGGQPWKLIF
CDR3 DNA: TGTGCTCTTGGGGCATGTACTGGGGGACAACCGTGGAAACTCATCTTT

clone size: NA
V gene: TRDV1
D gene: TRDD3
J gene: TRDJ1
CDR3 protein: CALGELGLGDTTDKLIF
CDR3 DNA: TGTGCTCTTGGGGAACTAGGTCTAGGGGATACGACCGATAAACTCATCTTT

clone size: NA
V gene: TRDV1
D gene: TRDD2
J gene: TRDJ1
CDR3 protein: CALGEPPFLPLLGRRTDKLIF
CDR3 DNA: TGTGCTCTTGGGGAACCTCCCTTCCTACCACTACTGGGTAGGCGTACCGATAAACTCATCTTT

clone size: NA
V gene: TRDV1
D gene: NA
J gene: TRDJ1
CDR3 protein: CALGAFRTGDKTDKLIF
CDR3 DNA: TGTGCTCTTGGGGCCTTCCGTACTGGGGACAAGACCGATAAACTCATCTTT

clone size: NA
V gene: TRDV1
D gene: TRDD3
J gene: TRDJ1
CDR3 protein: CALGGSRVLGDMRTDKLIF
CDR3 DNA: TGTGCTCTTGGGGGTTCACGGGTACTGGGGGATATGAGGACCGATAAACTCATCTTT

clone size: NA
V gene: TRDV1
D gene: TRDD3
J gene: TRDJ1
CDR3 protein: CALGEPLLRVLGDTPKWKYTDKLIF
CDR3 DNA: TGTGCTCTTGGGGAACCCCTCCTACGCGTACTGGGGGATACGCCAAAATGGAAGTACACCGATAAACTCATCTTT

clone size: NA
V gene: TRDV1
D gene: NA
J gene: TRDJ1
CDR3 protein: CALGERCGIEAVYDKLIF
CDR3 DNA: TGTGCTCTTGGGGAACGGTGCGGGATCGAGGCGGTCTACGATAAACTCATCTTT

clone size: few
V gene: TRDV2
D gene: TRDD3
J gene: TRDJ3
CDR3 protein: CACATVYTGGYYSSWDTRQMFF
CDR3 DNA: TGTGCCTGTGCCACGGTATATACTGGGGGATACTACAGCTCCTGGGACACCCGACAGATGTTTTTC

clone size: NA
V gene: TRDV1
D gene: NA
J gene: TRDJ1
CDR3 protein: CALGDFPTDWGFDTDKLIF
CDR3 DNA: TGTGCTCTTGGGGATTTTCCTACTGACTGGGGGTTCGACACCGATAAACTCATCTTT

clone size: few
V gene: TRDV1
D gene: TRDD3
J gene: TRDJ1
CDR3 protein: CALGEAGWGPSTDKLIF
CDR3 DNA: TGTGCTCTTGGGGAAGCCGGCTGGGGGCCTTCGACCGATAAACTCATCTTT

clone size: few
V gene: TRDV1
D gene: TRDD3
J gene: TRDJ1
CDR3 protein: CALGDPSFPYWGTSSTDKLIF
CDR3 DNA: TGTGCTCTTGGGGACCCCTCCTTCCCGTACTGGGGGACTTCATCCACCGATAAACTCATCTTT

clone size: NA
V gene: TRDV1
D gene: NA
J gene: TRDJ1
CDR3 protein: CALGELGGGPYTDKLIF
CDR3 DNA: TGTGCTCTTGGGGAACTCGGTGGGGGCCCCTACACCGATAAACTCATCTTT

clone size: NA
V gene: TRDV1
D gene: TRDD3
J gene: TRDJ1
CDR3 protein: CALVRLFWGAYTDKLIF
CDR3 DNA: TGTGCTCTTGTGCGTTTGTTCTGGGGGGCTTACACCGATAAACTCATCTTT